Listed below are T cell receptor beta chains from one sample, sequenced in a study of cytomegalovirus exposure and HLA in healthy donors. The table came from immunoSEQ multiplex PCR; TCRdb's copy has only in-frame clones and leaves some out. The sample shows about 200,000 clones, around nine tenths of them seen only once. The sequenced sample consisted of PBMCs. The receptors stem from a woman in her 30s in good health and CMV-seronegative. The conserved cysteine and the conserved F or W are not part of the CDR3 here.

len: 14; v_gene: TRBV18; j_gene: TRBJ2-1; CDR3aa: ASSPLPQGAADEQF
len: 17; v_gene: TRBV2; j_gene: TRBJ2-5; CDR3aa: ASSESRLGLNRVQETQY
len: 11; v_gene: TRBV19; j_gene: TRBJ1-2; CDR3aa: ASSPKGVYGYT
len: 14; v_gene: TRBV5-1; j_gene: TRBJ1-2; CDR3aa: ASSLGRVQKDYGYT
len: 13; v_gene: TRBV6-1; j_gene: TRBJ2-3; CDR3aa: ASTLDRGGTDTQY
len: 14; v_gene: TRBV7-9; j_gene: TRBJ2-1; CDR3aa: ASSFVAGGPMNEQF
len: 11; v_gene: TRBV28; j_gene: TRBJ2-1; CDR3aa: ASSFMGGGEQF
len: 13; v_gene: TRBV5-6; j_gene: TRBJ2-7; CDR3aa: ASSRGQGHSYEQY
len: 13; v_gene: TRBV5-1; j_gene: TRBJ2-7; CDR3aa: ASSSEGTSNSEQY
len: 14; v_gene: TRBV7-2; j_gene: TRBJ2-2; CDR3aa: ASSSPGRDNTGELF
len: 15; v_gene: TRBV30; j_gene: TRBJ2-2; CDR3aa: AWSVGFRQLNTGELF
len: 12; v_gene: TRBV5-1; j_gene: TRBJ2-7; CDR3aa: ASSLGSSSYEQY
len: 13; v_gene: TRBV15; j_gene: TRBJ2-7; CDR3aa: ATSRAGLEAYEQY
len: 11; v_gene: TRBV2; j_gene: TRBJ2-5; CDR3aa: ASTWGGEETQY
len: 19; v_gene: TRBV21-1; j_gene: TRBJ2-7; CDR3aa: ASSHRHDTSPGQGADYEQY
len: 13; v_gene: TRBV4-2; j_gene: TRBJ2-5; CDR3aa: ASSRPGLAGETQY
len: 13; v_gene: TRBV28; j_gene: TRBJ1-5; CDR3aa: ASSVTNPRNQPQH
len: 14; v_gene: TRBV11-2; j_gene: TRBJ2-2; CDR3aa: ASSLVGGPNTGELF
len: 9; v_gene: TRBV20-1; j_gene: TRBJ2-1; CDR3aa: SWDSYNEQF
len: 11; v_gene: TRBV5-1; j_gene: TRBJ2-7; CDR3aa: ASSTGTAYEQY
len: 13; v_gene: TRBV7-8; j_gene: TRBJ2-1; CDR3aa: ASSLTSGLVGEQF
len: 13; v_gene: TRBV5-1; j_gene: TRBJ2-5; CDR3aa: ASSLGGPGQETQY
len: 15; v_gene: TRBV27; j_gene: TRBJ2-3; CDR3aa: ASSPLWTSGITDTQY
len: 11; v_gene: TRBV2; j_gene: TRBJ2-7; CDR3aa: ASSARLGHEQY
len: 13; v_gene: TRBV6-4; j_gene: TRBJ2-3; CDR3aa: ASSLSPNGEDTQY
len: 11; v_gene: TRBV19; j_gene: TRBJ2-7; CDR3aa: ASSDRGTYEQY
len: 14; v_gene: TRBV7-8; j_gene: TRBJ1-1; CDR3aa: ASSYRRGQGVPEAF
len: 13; v_gene: TRBV7-8; j_gene: TRBJ2-1; CDR3aa: ASSSRLAVYNEQF
len: 17; v_gene: TRBV4-2; j_gene: TRBJ2-3; CDR3aa: ASSPMGLAGGISTDTQY
len: 17; v_gene: TRBV19; j_gene: TRBJ2-6; CDR3aa: ASSINVGTFRSGANVLT
len: 14; v_gene: TRBV4-1; j_gene: NA; CDR3aa: ASSHISGQGRNEQY
len: 12; v_gene: TRBV15; j_gene: TRBJ1-5; CDR3aa: ATSRGQINQPQH
len: 13; v_gene: TRBV19; j_gene: TRBJ2-5; CDR3aa: ASSIGGLSKETQY
len: 15; v_gene: TRBV4-2; j_gene: TRBJ2-5; CDR3aa: ASSQDLRGDSQETQY
len: 11; v_gene: TRBV11-3; j_gene: TRBJ2-3; CDR3aa: ASSKLGPDTQY
len: 13; v_gene: TRBV5-1; j_gene: TRBJ2-7; CDR3aa: ASSLGTGGTYEQY
len: 15; v_gene: TRBV29-1; j_gene: TRBJ2-6; CDR3aa: SALGTGSQSGANVLT
len: 10; v_gene: TRBV5-6; j_gene: TRBJ2-1; CDR3aa: ASSGLPPEQF
len: 14; v_gene: TRBV7-9; j_gene: TRBJ2-2; CDR3aa: ASTSSGGVHTGELF
len: 12; v_gene: TRBV7-9; j_gene: TRBJ1-4; CDR3aa: ASSSTVNNEKLF
len: 8; v_gene: TRBV2; j_gene: TRBJ1-1; CDR3aa: AAGDTEAF
len: 11; v_gene: TRBV5-1; j_gene: TRBJ1-1; CDR3aa: ASSLAGDTEAF
len: 12; v_gene: TRBV5-6; j_gene: TRBJ1-5; CDR3aa: ASSERGAGQPQH
len: 14; v_gene: TRBV7-9; j_gene: TRBJ2-1; CDR3aa: ASSPLAGGPGNEQF
len: 13; v_gene: TRBV7-2; j_gene: TRBJ2-7; CDR3aa: ASSPGPHGAYEQY
len: 12; v_gene: TRBV5-1; j_gene: TRBJ1-6; CDR3aa: ASSFTGGDSPLH
len: 14; v_gene: TRBV27; j_gene: TRBJ2-2; CDR3aa: ASSPLDRGVSGELF
len: 13; v_gene: TRBV4-1; j_gene: TRBJ2-1; CDR3aa: ASSQDGGGWNEQF
len: 13; v_gene: TRBV6-5; j_gene: TRBJ2-7; CDR3aa: ASSSPGLEIYEQY
len: 10; v_gene: TRBV7-6; j_gene: TRBJ2-1; CDR3aa: ASSLEAHEQF
len: 13; v_gene: TRBV28; j_gene: TRBJ2-1; CDR3aa: ASSLSSGLAGEWF
len: 13; v_gene: TRBV5-4; j_gene: TRBJ2-3; CDR3aa: ASSPDLSRTDTQY
len: 9; v_gene: TRBV6-5; j_gene: TRBJ2-1; CDR3aa: ACGSYNEQF
len: 13; v_gene: TRBV5-1; j_gene: TRBJ2-2; CDR3aa: ASSPGQEYTGELF
len: 12; v_gene: TRBV28; j_gene: TRBJ2-7; CDR3aa: ASTTQGASYEQY
len: 11; v_gene: TRBV6-1; j_gene: TRBJ1-2; CDR3aa: ASSDREFYGYT
len: 11; v_gene: TRBV7-6; j_gene: TRBJ2-5; CDR3aa: ASSTGTMETQY